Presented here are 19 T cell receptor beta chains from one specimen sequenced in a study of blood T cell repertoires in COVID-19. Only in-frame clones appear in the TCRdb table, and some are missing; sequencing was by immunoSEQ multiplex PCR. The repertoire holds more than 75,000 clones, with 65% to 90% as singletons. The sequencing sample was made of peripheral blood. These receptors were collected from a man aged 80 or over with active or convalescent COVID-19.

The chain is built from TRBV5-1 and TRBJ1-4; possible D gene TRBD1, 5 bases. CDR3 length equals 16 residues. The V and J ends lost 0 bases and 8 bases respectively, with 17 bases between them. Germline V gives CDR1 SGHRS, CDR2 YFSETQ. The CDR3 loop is CASSLGVGVSGEKLFF. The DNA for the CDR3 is TGCGCCAGCAGCTTGGGTGTTGGGGTTTCAGGGGAAAAACTGTTTTTT.

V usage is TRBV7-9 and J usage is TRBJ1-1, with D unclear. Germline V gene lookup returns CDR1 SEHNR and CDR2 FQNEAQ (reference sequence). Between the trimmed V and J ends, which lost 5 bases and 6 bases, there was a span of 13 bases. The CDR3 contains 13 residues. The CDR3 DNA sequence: TGTGCCAGCAGCCAGACTCTCCGTCCTGAAGCTTTCTTT. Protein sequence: CASSQTLRPEAFF. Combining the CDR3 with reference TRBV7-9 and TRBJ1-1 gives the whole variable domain DTGVSQNPRHKITKRGQNVTFRCDPISEHNRLYWYRQTLGQGPEFLTYFQNEAQLEKSRLLSDRFSAERPKGSFSTLEIQRTEQGDSAMYLCASSQTLRPEAFFGQGTRLTVV.

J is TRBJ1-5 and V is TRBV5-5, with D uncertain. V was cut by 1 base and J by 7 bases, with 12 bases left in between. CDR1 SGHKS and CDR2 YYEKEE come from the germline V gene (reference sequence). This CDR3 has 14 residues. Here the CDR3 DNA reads TGTGCCAGCAGCTTGCTGGTTGAGGGCCAGCCCCAGCATTTT. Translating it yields CASSLLVEGQPQHF.

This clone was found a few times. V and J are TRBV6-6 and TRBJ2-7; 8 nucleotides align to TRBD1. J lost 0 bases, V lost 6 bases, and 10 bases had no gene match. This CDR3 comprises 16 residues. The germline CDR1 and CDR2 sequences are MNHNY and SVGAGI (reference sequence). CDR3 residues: CASSDRGSKYSYEQYF. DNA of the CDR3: TGTGCCAGCAGCGACAGGGGCAGCAAGTACTCCTACGAGCAGTACTTC.

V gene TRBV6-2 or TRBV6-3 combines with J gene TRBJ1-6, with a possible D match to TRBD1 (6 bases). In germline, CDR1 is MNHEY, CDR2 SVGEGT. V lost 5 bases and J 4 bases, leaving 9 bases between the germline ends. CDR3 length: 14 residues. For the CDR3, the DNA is TGTGCCAGCAGTCGGACAGCTTATAATTCACCCCTCCACTTT. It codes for CASSRTAYNSPLHF.

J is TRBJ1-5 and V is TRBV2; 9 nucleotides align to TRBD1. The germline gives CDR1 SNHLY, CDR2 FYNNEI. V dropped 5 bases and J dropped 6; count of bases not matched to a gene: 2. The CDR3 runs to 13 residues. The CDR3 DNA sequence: TGTGCCAGCAGTCGGACAGGGGTTCAGCCCCAGCATTTT. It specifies CASSRTGVQPQHF.

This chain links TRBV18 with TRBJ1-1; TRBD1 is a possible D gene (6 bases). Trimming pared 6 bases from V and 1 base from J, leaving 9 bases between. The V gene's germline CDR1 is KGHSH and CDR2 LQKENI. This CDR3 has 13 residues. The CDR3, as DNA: TGTGCCAGCTCTCAGGACAGGAACACTGAAGCTTTCTTT. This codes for CASSQDRNTEAFF.

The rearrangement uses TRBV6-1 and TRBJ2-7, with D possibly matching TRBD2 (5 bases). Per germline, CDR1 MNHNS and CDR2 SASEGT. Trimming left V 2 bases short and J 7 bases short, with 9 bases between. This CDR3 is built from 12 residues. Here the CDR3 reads CASSETGVEQYF. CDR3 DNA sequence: TGTGCCAGCAGTGAAACCGGGGTTGAGCAGTACTTC.

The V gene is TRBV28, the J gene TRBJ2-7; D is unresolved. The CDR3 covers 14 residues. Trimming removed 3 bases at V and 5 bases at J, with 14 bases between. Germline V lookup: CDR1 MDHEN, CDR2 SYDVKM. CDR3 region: CASSFGLSSNEQYF. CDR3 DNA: TGTGCCAGCAGTTTCGGTCTCTCCTCGAACGAGCAGTACTTC.

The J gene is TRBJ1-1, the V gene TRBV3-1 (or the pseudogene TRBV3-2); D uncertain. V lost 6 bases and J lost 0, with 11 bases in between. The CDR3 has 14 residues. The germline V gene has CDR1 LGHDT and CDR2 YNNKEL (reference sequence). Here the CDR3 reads CASRLGFMNTEAFF. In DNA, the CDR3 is TGTGCCAGCAGACTAGGTTTCATGAACACTGAAGCTTTCTTT.

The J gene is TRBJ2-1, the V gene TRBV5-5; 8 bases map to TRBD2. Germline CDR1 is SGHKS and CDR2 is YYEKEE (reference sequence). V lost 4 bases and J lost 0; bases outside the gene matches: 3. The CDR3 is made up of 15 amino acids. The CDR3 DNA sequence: TGTGCCAGCAGCCGGGGACTAGACTCCTACAATGAGCAGTTCTTC. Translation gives CASSRGLDSYNEQFF.

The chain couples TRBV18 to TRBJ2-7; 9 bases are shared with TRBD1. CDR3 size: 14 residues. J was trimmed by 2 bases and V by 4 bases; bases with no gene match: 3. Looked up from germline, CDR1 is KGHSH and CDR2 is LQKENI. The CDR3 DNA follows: TGTGCCAGCTCACAGGGGACAGGGCCCTACGAGCAGTACTTC. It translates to CASSQGTGPYEQYF.

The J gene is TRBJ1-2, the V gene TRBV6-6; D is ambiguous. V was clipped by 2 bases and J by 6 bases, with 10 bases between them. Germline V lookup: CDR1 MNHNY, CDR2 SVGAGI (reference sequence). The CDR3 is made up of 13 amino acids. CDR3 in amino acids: CASSYLRSDGYTF. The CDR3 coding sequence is TGTGCCAGCAGTTACCTCAGGTCGGATGGCTACACCTTC.

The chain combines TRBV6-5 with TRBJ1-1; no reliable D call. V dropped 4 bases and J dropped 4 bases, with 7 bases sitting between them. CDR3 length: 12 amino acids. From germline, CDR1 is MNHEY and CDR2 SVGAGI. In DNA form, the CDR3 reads TGTGCCAGCAGTTGGGCTGGCACTGAAGCTTTCTTT. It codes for CASSWAGTEAFF.

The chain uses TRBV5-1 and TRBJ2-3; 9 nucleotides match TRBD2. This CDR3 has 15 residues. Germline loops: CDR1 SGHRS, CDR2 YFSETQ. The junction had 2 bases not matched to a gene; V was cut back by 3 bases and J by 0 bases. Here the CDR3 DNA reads TGCGCCAGCAGCTCTAGCGGGGCTAGCACAGATACGCAGTATTTT. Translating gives CASSSSGASTDTQYF.

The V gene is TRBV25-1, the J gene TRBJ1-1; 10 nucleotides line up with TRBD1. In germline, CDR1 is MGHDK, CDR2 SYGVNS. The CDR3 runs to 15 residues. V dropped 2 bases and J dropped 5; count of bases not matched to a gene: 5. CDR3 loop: CASSEGTGVGTEAFF. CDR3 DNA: TGTGCCAGCAGTGAAGGGACAGGGGTAGGGACTGAAGCTTTCTTT. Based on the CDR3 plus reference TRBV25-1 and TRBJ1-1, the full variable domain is EADIYQTPRYLVIGTGKKITLECSQTMGHDKMYWYQQDPGMELHLIHYSYGVNSTEKGDLSSESTVSRIRTEHFPLTLESARPSHTSQYLCASSEGTGVGTEAFFGQGTRLTVV.

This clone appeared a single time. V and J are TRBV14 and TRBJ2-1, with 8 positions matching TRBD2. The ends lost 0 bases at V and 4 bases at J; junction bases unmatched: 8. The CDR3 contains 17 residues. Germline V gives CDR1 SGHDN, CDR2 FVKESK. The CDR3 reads CASSQDRYSGVYNEQFF. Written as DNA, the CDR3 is TGTGCCAGCAGCCAAGATCGGTATAGCGGGGTTTACAATGAGCAGTTCTTC.

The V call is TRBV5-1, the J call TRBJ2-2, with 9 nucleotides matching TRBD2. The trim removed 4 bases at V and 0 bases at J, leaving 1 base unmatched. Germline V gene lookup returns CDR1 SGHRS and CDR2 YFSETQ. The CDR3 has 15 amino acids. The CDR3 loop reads CASSSGRPNTGELFF. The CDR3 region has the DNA TGCGCCAGCAGCAGCGGGAGGCCGAACACCGGGGAGCTGTTTTTT.

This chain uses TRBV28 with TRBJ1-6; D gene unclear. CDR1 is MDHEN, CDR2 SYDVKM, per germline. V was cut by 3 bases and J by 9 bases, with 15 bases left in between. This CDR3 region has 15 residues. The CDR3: CASSFRTAAGSPLHF. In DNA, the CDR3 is TGTGCCAGCAGTTTCCGGACTGCCGCCGGTTCACCCCTCCACTTT.